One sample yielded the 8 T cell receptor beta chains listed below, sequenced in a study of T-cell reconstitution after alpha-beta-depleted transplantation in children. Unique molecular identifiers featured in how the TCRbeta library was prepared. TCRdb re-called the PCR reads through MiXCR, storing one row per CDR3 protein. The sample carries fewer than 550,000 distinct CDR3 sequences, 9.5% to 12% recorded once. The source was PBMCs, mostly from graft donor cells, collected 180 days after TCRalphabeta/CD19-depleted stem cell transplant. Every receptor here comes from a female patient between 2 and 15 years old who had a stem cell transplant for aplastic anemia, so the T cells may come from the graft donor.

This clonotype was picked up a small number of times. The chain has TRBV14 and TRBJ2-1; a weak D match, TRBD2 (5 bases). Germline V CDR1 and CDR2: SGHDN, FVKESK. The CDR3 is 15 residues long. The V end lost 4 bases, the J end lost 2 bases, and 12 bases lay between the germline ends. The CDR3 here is CASSLWSGTYNEQFF. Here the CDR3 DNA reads TGTGCCAGCAGCCTATGGAGCGGAACCTACAATGAGCAGTTCTTC. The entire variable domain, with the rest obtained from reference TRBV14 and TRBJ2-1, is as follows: EAGVTQFPSHSVIEKGQTVTLRCDPISGHDNLYWYRRVMGKEIKFLLHFVKESKQDESGMPNNRFLAERTGGTYSTLKVQPAELEDSGVYFCASSLWSGTYNEQFFGPGTRLTVL.

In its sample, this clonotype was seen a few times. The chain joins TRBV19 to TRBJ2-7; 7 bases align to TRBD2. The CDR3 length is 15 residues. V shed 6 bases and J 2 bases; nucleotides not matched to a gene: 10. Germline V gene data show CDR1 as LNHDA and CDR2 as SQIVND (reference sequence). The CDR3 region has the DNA TGTGCCAGTAGGAAGGCGGGAGTGGGGACCTACGAGCAGTACGTC. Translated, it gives CASRKAGVGTYEQYV.

The DNA of the CDR3 is TGTGCCAGCAGCAGAGCCAGGGCTGGGGCCAACGTCCTGACTTTC. Encoded protein: CASSRARAGANVLTF. V is TRBV7-2 and J is TRBJ2-6; D might be TRBD1 (5 bases). This CDR3 is 15 amino acids long. Trimming shortened V by 5 bases and J by 2 bases, and 10 bases separated the two germline ends. Germline V CDR1 and CDR2: SGHTA, FQGNSA.

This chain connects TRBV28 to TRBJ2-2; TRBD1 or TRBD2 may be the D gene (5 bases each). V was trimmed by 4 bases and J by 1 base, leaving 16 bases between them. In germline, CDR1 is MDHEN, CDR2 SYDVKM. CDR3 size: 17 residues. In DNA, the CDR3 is TGTGCCAGCAGTTATCCCGGGACGGGCATGAACACCGGGGAGCTGTTTTTT. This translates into CASSYPGTGMNTGELFF.

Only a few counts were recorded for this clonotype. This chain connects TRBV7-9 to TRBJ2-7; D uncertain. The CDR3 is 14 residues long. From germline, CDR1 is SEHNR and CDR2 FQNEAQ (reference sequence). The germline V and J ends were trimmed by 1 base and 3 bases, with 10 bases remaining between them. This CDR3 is CASSLEPGYYEQYV. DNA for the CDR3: TGTGCCAGCAGCTTAGAACCCGGTTACTACGAGCAGTACGTC.

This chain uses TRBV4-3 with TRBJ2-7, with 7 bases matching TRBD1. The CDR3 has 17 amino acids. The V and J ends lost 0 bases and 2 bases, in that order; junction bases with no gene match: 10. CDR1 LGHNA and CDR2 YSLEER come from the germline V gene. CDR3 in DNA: TGCGCCAGCAGCCAAGAAGGGTTTTGGCAGGGGGCCTACGAGCAGTACTTC. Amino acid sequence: CASSQEGFWQGAYEQYF.

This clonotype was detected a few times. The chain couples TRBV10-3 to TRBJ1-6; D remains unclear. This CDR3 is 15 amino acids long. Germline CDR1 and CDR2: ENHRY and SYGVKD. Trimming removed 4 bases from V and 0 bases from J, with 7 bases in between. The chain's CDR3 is CAISASSSYNSPLHF. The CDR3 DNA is TGTGCCATCAGTGCATCGAGCTCCTATAATTCACCCCTCCACTTT.

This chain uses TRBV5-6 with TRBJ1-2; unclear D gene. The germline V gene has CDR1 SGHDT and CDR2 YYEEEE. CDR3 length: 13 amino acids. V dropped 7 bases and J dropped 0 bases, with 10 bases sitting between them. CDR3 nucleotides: TGTGCCAGCGATCGGGGTACTAACTATGGCTACACCTTC. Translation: CASDRGTNYGYTF.